The subject of this entry is one T cell receptor (beta chain). Its target is not known. The protocol was immunoSEQ multiplex PCR, while the TCRdb copy is restricted to in-frame clones and leaves out a portion. This sample has hundreds of thousands of clones, with approximately 88% found just once. The source of the sample is a study of Ad26.COV2.S vaccination and SARS-CoV-2 variants. Study background: The authors gave Ad26.COV2.S intramuscularly, either once or twice 56 days apart. Findings of the study overall: TCR breadth and depth estimates may have understated total T cell responses. Participants in the vaccine arm had higher spike-specific TCR breadth; placebo recipients had lower.

Treatment indicated: some 19 received Ad26.COV2.S at low or high dose, single or two shots; a few received placebo; per-sample allocation not given. Collection of samples fell on day 63 after the first vaccine or placebo injection. The source was peripheral blood, collected in a trial of Ad26.COV2.S vaccine versus placebo. This TCR was recovered from a person aged 18-65 years who received the Ad26.COV2.S COVID-19 vaccine or a placebo.

The CDR3 DNA sequence: TGTGCCAGTAGTATAAGGTCGGGAGGGGGCTACGAGCAGTACTTC. This gives the protein CASSIRSGGGYEQYF. The V call is TRBV19, the J call TRBJ2-7; 8 nucleotides line up with TRBD2. CDR3 size: 15 residues. Germline CDR1 reads LNHDA; CDR2 reads SQIVND (reference sequence). With 2 bases clipped from V and 3 bases from J, the junction kept 6 bases outside the gene matches.